This TCR beta chain was captured by sequencing in a study of cytomegalovirus exposure and HLA in healthy donors. Study in general: A data release that came early held some 84 million unique TCRs from HLA-typed donors.

Amplification used 60 Vbeta primers and 13 Jbeta primers. Repertoires were generated with immunoSEQ multiplex PCR, while TCRdb's copy carries only in-frame clones and drops some. The data include around 100,000 clones; the top ten clones carry 6.8%. Germline-derived CDR1 and CDR2 are SGHDT and YYEEEE. Between the trimmed V and J ends, which lost 6 bases and 5 bases, there was a span of 23 bases. CDR3 length equals 16 residues. This receptor was taken from a middle-aged man in good health and CMV-seropositive. This chain uses TRBV5-6 with TRBJ1-2; D is uncertain. Sequenced material: PBMCs. The CDR3 nucleotides read TGTGCCAGCACCGGGGAAGTACGGGCGATACCATATGGCTACACCTTC. Protein sequence: CASTGEVRAIPYGYTF.